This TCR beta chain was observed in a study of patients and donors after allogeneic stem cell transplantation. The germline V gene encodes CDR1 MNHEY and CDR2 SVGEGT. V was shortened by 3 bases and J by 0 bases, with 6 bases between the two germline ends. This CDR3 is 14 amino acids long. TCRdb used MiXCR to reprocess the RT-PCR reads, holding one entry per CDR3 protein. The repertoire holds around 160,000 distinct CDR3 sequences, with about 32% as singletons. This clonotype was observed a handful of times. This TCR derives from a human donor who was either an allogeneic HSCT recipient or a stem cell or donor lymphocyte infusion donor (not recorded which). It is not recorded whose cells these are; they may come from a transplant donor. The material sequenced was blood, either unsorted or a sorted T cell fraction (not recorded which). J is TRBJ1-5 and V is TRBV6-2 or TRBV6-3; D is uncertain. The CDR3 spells CASSYLYSNQPQHF. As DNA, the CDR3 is TGTGCCAGCAGTTATCTGTATAGCAATCAGCCCCAGCATTTT.